One and the same sample provided the 6 T cell receptor beta chains below, sequenced in a study of blood T cells in healthy people across ages. Primed by a sample-barcoded 5' primer and a J-beta primer mix, a second PCR proceeded for 7 to 11 cycles. TCRdb independently ran MiXCR on the 5' RACE reads; one entry per CDR3 protein. The data hold about 680,000 distinct CDR3 sequences, with around 48% observed a single time. Sequencing input: blood. These receptors all stem from a woman aged 60 to 75 in good health.

The chain uses TRBV9 and TRBJ2-5, with 12 nucleotides matching TRBD2. Germline loops: CDR1 SGDLS, CDR2 YYNGEE. J lost 12 bases, V lost 3 bases, and 9 bases had no gene match. The CDR3 sequence is 14 residues long. CDR3 region: CASSGPTSGSLKYF. DNA of the CDR3: TGTGCCAGCAGCGGGCCGACTAGCGGGAGTCTAAAGTACTTC.

The chain recombines TRBV10-3 with TRBJ2-1; 8 bases are shared with TRBD2. Germline assignment: CDR1 ENHRY and CDR2 SYGVKD. CDR3 length: 17 amino acids. The V gene end was trimmed by 3 bases and the J gene end by 5 bases; junction bases not matched to a gene: 12. The CDR3 here is CAISEAGSGSAHNEQFF. The DNA of the CDR3 is TGTGCCATCAGTGAAGCCGGGAGCGGGAGCGCCCACAATGAGCAGTTCTTC.

This clonotype has just one count. CDR3 DNA: TGTGCCAGCAGCCTCTCCCTCTCTGAAGCATCCAACGAGCAGTACTTC. It is translated as CASSLSLSEASNEQYF. The rearrangement links TRBV7-8 to TRBJ2-7; D unresolved. There are 16 residues in the CDR3. V lost 5 bases and J lost 5, with 22 bases in between. Per germline, CDR1 SGHVS and CDR2 FQNEAQ.

This clonotype was seen ten or more times. The chain recombines TRBV19 with TRBJ2-2, with 7 bases fitting TRBD1. Germline CDR1 LNHDA, CDR2 SQIVND (reference sequence). CDR3 length: 14 residues. Trimming at V came to 5 bases and at J to 4 bases, leaving 4 bases not matched to a gene. CDR3: CASSPGQFTGELFF. Written as DNA, the CDR3 is TGTGCCAGTAGTCCGGGACAGTTCACCGGGGAGCTGTTTTTT.

This chain uses TRBV20-1 with TRBJ2-1; tentatively, D is TRBD2 (5 bases). CDR3 size: 13 residues. Per the germline V gene, CDR1 is DFQATT and CDR2 is SNEGSKA (reference sequence). V was shortened by 4 bases and J by 8 bases, with 15 bases between the two germline ends. The CDR3 DNA reads TGCAGTGCTATTCTGGCTAGCCCTGATGAGCAGTTCTTC. This codes for CSAILASPDEQFF.

The table lists this clonotype with a few counts. The rearrangement uses TRBV2 and TRBJ2-7; the D gene is possibly TRBD1 (5 bases). The V gene lost 6 bases and the J gene lost 8 bases, with 14 bases spanning the gap. Germline V gene sequence: CDR1 SNHLY, CDR2 FYNNEI. The CDR3 is made up of 12 amino acids. CDR3 sequence reads: CASRVEGDKQYF. For the CDR3, the DNA is TGTGCCAGCAGGGTGGAAGGGGATAAGCAGTACTTC.